The rows below give T cell receptor beta chains drawn from one sample of a study of CD8 T cells in ankylosing spondylitis. TCRdb analysed the 5' RACE reads with MiXCR anew, one entry per CDR3 protein. The sample shows about 330,000 distinct CDR3 sequences, around 7.6% of them seen only once. Sequenced sample: blood, either unsorted or a sorted T cell fraction (not recorded which). Receptors originate from a male donor with ankylosing spondylitis. CDR3s include the opening cysteine and the closing phenylalanine or tryptophan. D genes are given only for firm matches. Clone sizes are given selectively: once, few, many, or a class where the clone is expanded.

d_call clone_size j_call v_call cdr3_aa cdr3_nt
NA few TRBJ1-1 TRBV13 CASSPAGGVGTFF TGTGCCAGCAGCCCCGCGGGCGGCGTAGGGACTTTCTTT
TRBD2 NA TRBJ2-7 TRBV28 CASEGLAGSYEQYF TGTGCCAGCGAGGGACTAGCGGGATCCTACGAGCAGTACTTC
TRBD1 NA TRBJ1-2 TRBV28 CASSSNRGQVDGYTF TGTGCCAGCAGTTCGAACAGGGGGCAGGTGGATGGCTACACCTTC
NA NA TRBJ1-1 TRBV6-1 CASGVGTEAFF TGTGCCAGCGGGGTCGGGACTGAAGCTTTCTTT
NA many TRBJ2-1 TRBV20-1 CSARGAGDNEQFF TGCAGTGCTAGAGGGGCAGGGGACAATGAGCAGTTCTTC
TRBD1 few TRBJ2-7 TRBV3-1 CASSQDMQGAIYEQYF TGTGCCAGCAGCCAAGACATGCAGGGGGCAATCTACGAGCAGTACTTC
TRBD1 many TRBJ2-5 TRBV5-1 CASSLDGTGSETQYF TGCGCCAGCAGCTTGGATGGGACAGGGAGTGAGACCCAGTACTTC
NA NA TRBJ2-7 TRBV3-1 CASSQIGTSYEQYF TGTGCCAGCAGCCAAATCGGAACCTCCTACGAGCAGTACTTC
NA NA TRBJ1-3 TRBV19 CASERRDIYSGNTIYF TGTGCCAGTGAGAGGCGGGACATTTACTCTGGAAACACCATATATTTT
NA few TRBJ2-2 TRBV2 CASSREGGANTGELFF TGTGCCAGCAGTCGGGAAGGGGGAGCGAACACCGGGGAGCTGTTTTTT
TRBD2 many TRBJ2-1 TRBV7-2 CASSRWGSGSGGEQFF TGTGCCAGCAGCAGATGGGGTAGCGGGAGCGGTGGTGAGCAGTTCTTC
TRBD1 NA TRBJ2-7 TRBV24-1 CATSYGQGNFHEQYF TGTGCCACCAGTTACGGACAGGGAAACTTCCACGAGCAGTACTTC
NA NA TRBJ2-1 TRBV27 CASSLYGQYNEQFF TGTGCCAGCAGTTTATACGGCCAGTACAATGAGCAGTTCTTC
TRBD1 many TRBJ2-3 TRBV14 CASSPWDRDQDTQYF TGTGCCAGCAGCCCGTGGGACAGGGATCAGGATACGCAGTATTTT
NA many TRBJ1-1 TRBV6-2/TRBV6-3 CASSYSSLWRMNTEAFF TGTGCCAGCAGTTACTCTAGTCTGTGGAGGATGAACACTGAAGCTTTCTTT
TRBD2 few TRBJ2-1 TRBV5-1 CASSLGGTSGTEQFF TGCGCCAGCAGCTTAGGGGGGACTAGCGGGACTGAGCAGTTCTTC
NA many TRBJ1-2 TRBV12-3/TRBV12-4 CASSLRGDGYTF TGTGCCAGCAGTTTACGGGGGGATGGCTACACCTTC
TRBD1 NA TRBJ2-7 TRBV25-1 CASRRTGPNYEQYF TGTGCCAGCAGACGGACAGGACCGAATTACGAGCAGTACTTC
NA NA TRBJ1-1 TRBV6-2/TRBV6-3 CASSTSLAGATEAFF TGTGCCAGCAGTACCTCTTTGGCTGGGGCAACTGAAGCTTTCTTT
NA few TRBJ2-4 TRBV5-1 CASSLESGGRNIQYF TGCGCCAGCAGCTTGGAATCCGGTGGACGAAACATTCAGTACTTC
TRBD1 NA TRBJ1-2 TRBV29-1 CSVSKGTGARGYTF TGCAGCGTGTCTAAAGGAACAGGGGCCCGTGGCTACACCTTC
NA NA TRBJ2-4 TRBV5-1 CASSLSPRGAKNIQYF TGCGCCAGCAGCCTGAGTCCTCGAGGGGCCAAAAACATTCAGTACTTC
NA NA TRBJ2-3 TRBV20-1 CSARDQEGGSVDTQCF TGCAGTGCTAGAGATCAGGAAGGGGGATCCGTAGATACGCAGTGTTTT
TRBD1 few TRBJ2-3 TRBV14 CASSQVVGQWQYF TGTGCCAGCAGCCAAGTGGTGGGACAGTGGCAGTATTTT
NA many TRBJ2-1 TRBV5-6 CASSLARTQQFF TGTGCCAGCAGCTTGGCGCGTACCCAGCAGTTCTTC
TRBD2 few TRBJ2-1 TRBV6-1 CASSERAGDYNEQFF TGTGCCAGCAGTGAAAGGGCGGGGGATTACAATGAGCAGTTCTTC